This TCR beta chain was found in a study of response to subunit inactivated influenza vaccine. Study-level results: Authors suggested that a seasonal influenza vaccination recruits few new T cells each time.

Of note for this clonotype: Its antigen is not known.

This CDR3 is 15 amino acids long. From germline, CDR1 is SGHRS and CDR2 YFSETQ. The V end was cut by 1 base, the J end by 2 bases, with 12 bases between. Each CDR3 protein gets one entry after TCRdb re-called the RT-PCR reads with MiXCR. The table has hundreds of thousands of distinct CDR3 sequences, 12% to 15% seen once; the top ten hold roughly 7.2%. The source was PBMCs from blood, collected roughly 2 weeks before vaccination. The sequence derives from a man over 45 who received an inactivated influenza vaccine. This rearrangement joins TRBV5-1 to TRBJ2-5; D is possibly TRBD1 (5 bases). The CDR3 coding sequence is TGCGCCAGCAGCTTGACGTCGAGACAGCAAGAGACCCAGTACTTC. Amino acid sequence: CASSLTSRQQETQYF.